The 28 T cell receptor beta chains listed next were all sequenced from one sample in a study of blood T cells in healthy people across ages. Through a sample-barcoded 5' primer and a J-beta primer mix, a second PCR was run for roughly 7 to 12 cycles. MiXCR was run by TCRdb on the 5' RACE reads, yielding one entry per CDR3 protein. The table has 800,000 to 1,000,000 distinct CDR3 sequences, around 48% seen once. Input material: blood. The receptors derive from a man aged 25-45 years in good health.

This clonotype has just a few counts. The chain combines TRBV5-1 with TRBJ2-3; TRBD1 might be the D (5 bases). The CDR3 is 15 residues long. CDR1 and CDR2 (germline): SGHRS, YFSETQ. Trimming shortened V by 4 bases and J by 0 bases, and 12 bases separated the two germline ends. The CDR3 sequence is CASSPQGTSTDTQYF. CDR3 nucleotide sequence: TGCGCCAGCAGCCCCCAGGGTACAAGCACAGATACGCAGTATTTT.

This clonotype was counted a few times. The V gene is TRBV4-1, the J gene TRBJ2-7, with D maybe TRBD1 (7 bases). Germline assignment: CDR1 MGHRA and CDR2 YSYEKL. This CDR3 spans 15 amino acids. Deletions cut 3 bases from V and 4 bases from J, with 16 bases between. The CDR3 bases are TGCGCCAGCAGCCACCCAGGGGGGACCTCATACGAGCAGTACTTC. It translates to CASSHPGGTSYEQYF.

The chain combines TRBV7-3 with TRBJ2-1, with 13 bases matching TRBD2. CDR1 and CDR2 from the germline V gene are SGHTA and FQGTGA. CDR3 size: 17 residues. The ends lost 4 bases at V and 8 bases at J; junction bases unmatched: 11. The CDR3 nucleotides read TGTGCCAGCAGCTCATACCCCGGACTAGCGGGAGCAGATGAGCAGTTCTTC. It translates to CASSSYPGLAGADEQFF. The full variable domain, in which reference TRBV7-3 and TRBJ2-1 provide the parts outside the CDR3, is GAGVSQTPSNKVTEKGKYVELRCDPISGHTALYWYRQSLGQGPEFLIYFQGTGAADDSGLPNDRFFAVRPEGSVSTLKIQRTERGDSAVYLCASSSYPGLAGADEQFFGPGTRLTVL.

In this sample, this clonotype turned up a few times. This rearrangement joins TRBV11-1 to TRBJ2-3; 9 bases line up with TRBD1. The CDR3 contains 18 residues. With 5 bases clipped from V and 4 bases from J, the junction kept 16 bases outside the gene matches. The germline gives CDR1 SGHAT, CDR2 FQDESV (reference sequence). In DNA, the CDR3 is TGTGCCAGCAGCATAGACGGGACAGGGACCCGTTTGGCAGATACGCAGTATTTT. Protein sequence: CASSIDGTGTRLADTQYF.

The V gene is TRBV21-1, the J gene TRBJ2-7; the table calls TRBD2, which could not be checked here. TRBV21-1 is reported as a pseudogene. This CDR3 is built from 15 residues. The CDR3 nucleotides are TGTGCCAGCAGCAAAGCCCGCGACTCCTACTACGAGCAGTACTTC. This gives the protein CASSKARDSYYEQYF.

This rearrangement joins TRBV4-2 to TRBJ2-3, with 7 bases matching TRBD2. CDR3 length: 16 residues. Germline V gene sequence: CDR1 LGHNA, CDR2 YNFKEQ. V was clipped by 4 bases and J by 4 bases; unmatched bases: 11. Here the CDR3 reads CASSPRASGASDTQYF. CDR3 DNA: TGTGCCAGCAGCCCGAGAGCTAGCGGAGCTTCAGATACGCAGTATTTT.

The chain is built from TRBV27 and TRBJ2-4, with 9 nucleotides matching TRBD1. Germline-derived CDR1 and CDR2 are MNHEY and SMNVEV (reference sequence). The CDR3 contains 15 residues. V lost 5 bases and J lost 9; bases outside the gene matches: 11. CDR3 DNA: TGTGCCAGCAGTCTTTACCGGGACAGGGAAAGCATTCAGTACTTC. This sequence encodes CASSLYRDRESIQYF.

This clonotype turned up a few times. This chain connects TRBV20-1 to TRBJ2-1, with D possibly TRBD1 on 8 matching bases. Germline values: CDR1 DFQATT, CDR2 SNEGSKA (reference sequence). The CDR3 covers 14 residues. V lost 8 bases and J lost 7, with 21 bases in between. The CDR3 reads CSILRTGRGNEQFF. The CDR3 DNA is TGCAGTATCCTTCGGACAGGGAGGGGAAATGAGCAGTTCTTC.

The chain uses TRBV20-1 and TRBJ1-1; possible D gene TRBD1, 6 bases. V dropped 6 bases and J dropped 2 bases, with 19 bases sitting between them. The CDR3 loop spans 15 amino acids. Germline-derived CDR1 and CDR2 are DFQATT and SNEGSKA (reference sequence). The CDR3 DNA sequence: TGCAGTGCCCCCGCCGGGGGCAGGATAAACACTGAAGCTTTCTTT. Amino acid sequence: CSAPAGGRINTEAFF.

The rearrangement links TRBV3-1 to TRBJ1-4; unclear D gene. Germline V gene lookup returns CDR1 LGHDT and CDR2 YNNKEL (reference sequence). The CDR3 totals 13 residues. V was clipped by 3 bases and J by 14 bases, with 16 bases between them. The CDR3 DNA follows: TGTGCCAGCAGCCATTTGGCTACCAAAGGGCTGTTTTTT. Its translation is CASSHLATKGLFF.

For the CDR3, the DNA is TGTGCCAGCAGTTACGGGCAGGGGAGGGGCAATGAGCAGTTCTTC. Translated, it gives CASSYGQGRGNEQFF. The chain recombines TRBV6-5 with TRBJ2-1; maybe TRBD2 (7 bases). The CDR3 is 15 residues long. CDR1 and CDR2 (germline): MNHEY, SVGAGI. Trimming took 2 bases from V and 6 from J, leaving 14 bases between them.

This clonotype showed up just a few times. This chain uses TRBV30 with TRBJ2-7; D may correspond to TRBD1 or TRBD2 (6 bases each). The V end lost 2 bases, the J end lost 0 bases, and 14 bases lay between the germline ends. The CDR3 is made up of 15 amino acids. Germline V lookup: CDR1 GTSNPN, CDR2 SVGIG (reference sequence). This chain's CDR3 is CAWSNVEGGSYEQYF. CDR3 nucleotides: TGTGCCTGGAGTAATGTAGAGGGGGGCTCCTACGAGCAGTACTTC.

V usage is TRBV6-6 and J usage is TRBJ1-2, with TRBD1 as a possible D gene (5 bases). Germline CDR1 MNHNY, CDR2 SVGAGI (reference sequence). Deletions cut 2 bases from V and 1 base from J, with 8 bases between. This CDR3 contains 14 residues. In nucleotides, the CDR3 is TGTGCCAGCAGTTACGGGGCCGATAACTATGGCTACACCTTC. Translating gives CASSYGADNYGYTF.

This clonotype was seen only a few times. This chain joins TRBV27 and TRBJ1-6, with D possibly being TRBD1 (5 bases). V was clipped by 6 bases and J by 5 bases, with 5 bases between them. Germline CDR1 MNHEY, CDR2 SMNVEV (reference sequence). The CDR3 extends over 12 amino acids. As DNA, the CDR3 is TGTGCCAGCAGGGACAATAATTCACCCCTCCACTTT. As protein: CASRDNNSPLHF.

The sample holds a few counts of this clonotype. The V and J genes are TRBV27 and TRBJ2-3; the D gene is possibly TRBD1 (6 bases). V gave up 5 bases and J gave up 6 bases, with 18 bases separating them. Germline CDR1 is MNHEY and CDR2 is SMNVEV (reference sequence). This CDR3 has 15 residues. The CDR3, as DNA: TGTGCCAGCAGTGGAGCCGGGACAATAACGGATACGCAGTATTTT. Its translation is CASSGAGTITDTQYF.

This clonotype has only one observation. The chain uses TRBV5-1 and TRBJ2-7, with 8 bases that match TRBD2. The germline gives CDR1 SGHRS, CDR2 YFSETQ. The CDR3 is 14 amino acids. Germline trimming cut 4 bases from V and 6 bases from J; bases unmatched to any gene: 9. The CDR3 is CASSVERGLSEQYF. The CDR3 nucleotides are TGCGCCAGCAGCGTAGAGCGGGGGCTATCCGAGCAGTACTTC.

A note on this clonotype: One end of the junction fails to match germline, which may point to a read error. The chain recombines TRBV27 with TRBJ1-5, with no clear D. The CDR3 is 12 amino acids. Germline V gene lookup returns CDR1 MNHEY and CDR2 SMNVEV (reference sequence). This chain's CDR3 is CASSFHNQPRHF. Written as DNA, the CDR3 is TGTGCCAGCAGTTTCCACAATCAGCCCCGGCATTTT.

This clonotype was detected only a few times. J is TRBJ1-6 and V is TRBV10-3; D gene unclear. Deletions cut 2 bases from V and 6 bases from J, with 8 bases between. Germline V gives CDR1 ENHRY, CDR2 SYGVKD. There are 14 residues in the CDR3. The DNA for the CDR3 is TGTGCCATCAGTGAGGGCAGATCTAATTCACCCCTCCACTTT. Encoded protein: CAISEGRSNSPLHF.

The chain is built from TRBV9 and TRBJ2-3, with 8 bases fitting TRBD2. The CDR3 covers 19 residues. The germline CDR1 and CDR2 sequences are SGDLS and YYNGEE. V shed 0 bases and J 0 bases; nucleotides not matched to a gene: 12. CDR3 sequence reads: CASSVEGGDGGGSTDTQYF. The DNA for the CDR3 is TGTGCCAGCAGCGTAGAGGGGGGGGATGGCGGGGGGAGCACAGATACGCAGTATTTT.

This clonotype was counted at least ten times. CDR3 sequence: CSVVLAGSSTDTQYF. CDR3 coding DNA: TGCAGCGTTGTATTAGCGGGGAGTAGCACAGATACGCAGTATTTT. The chain is built from TRBV29-1 and TRBJ2-3; 8 bases map to TRBD2. The germline CDR1 and CDR2 sequences are SQVTM and ANQGSEA. V lost 4 bases, J lost 0 bases, and 6 bases stayed unmatched. The CDR3 spans 15 residues.

V and J are TRBV4-2 and TRBJ2-3, with 13 bases matching TRBD2. The CDR3 is 14 amino acids. Trimming at V came to 1 base and at J to 10 bases, leaving 2 bases not matched to a gene. CDR1 and CDR2 from the germline V gene are LGHNA and YNFKEQ. CDR3 coding DNA: TGTGCCAGCAGCCAAGGACTAGCGGGGGGTTCGCAGTATTTT. Its translation is CASSQGLAGGSQYF.

This clonotype was seen a handful of times. The chain has TRBV2 and TRBJ2-5; 10 nucleotides agree with TRBD1. Near its end, the DNA agrees better with TRBJ2-7, so the J call may be wrong. The CDR3 consists of 15 residues. CDR1 SNHLY and CDR2 FYNNEI come from the germline V gene. The DNA of the CDR3 is TGTGCCAGCTCCTTCGGGGACAGGGGTAAATACGAGCAGTACTTC. Protein: CASSFGDRGKYEQYF.

This chain joins TRBV6-2 or TRBV6-3 and TRBJ2-3, with D possibly TRBD1 on 6 matching bases. V lost 2 bases to trimming and J lost 4 bases, with 10 bases between them. The CDR3 runs 14 residues. Germline assignment: CDR1 MNHEY and CDR2 SVGEGT. CDR3 sequence: CASSYPDSPDTQYF. The CDR3 coding sequence is TGTGCCAGCAGTTACCCGGACAGCCCAGATACGCAGTATTTT.

The chain combines TRBV7-3 with TRBJ2-3; D not certain. CDR1 and CDR2 (germline): SGHTA, FQGTGA. The germline V and J ends were trimmed by 2 bases and 2 bases, with 14 bases remaining between them. CDR3 size: 16 residues. This chain's CDR3 is CASSLGLGTHTDTQYF. The CDR3, as DNA: TGTGCCAGCAGCTTAGGTCTCGGAACTCACACAGATACGCAGTATTTT.

The genes are TRBV20-1 and TRBJ2-7; unclear D gene. CDR3 length: 16 residues. V lost 3 bases and J lost 2, with 20 bases in between. CDR1 and CDR2 from the germline V gene are DFQATT and SNEGSKA (reference sequence). The CDR3 nucleotides are TGCAGTGCTAGGGTGTCGAGCTGGCTCGGCACCTACGAGCAGTACTTC. Its protein is CSARVSSWLGTYEQYF.

The rearrangement joins TRBV28 to TRBJ2-7; TRBD1 aligns across 7 bases. The CDR3 is 16 amino acids. Germline V CDR1 and CDR2: MDHEN, SYDVKM. V was clipped by 6 bases and J by 0 bases; unmatched bases: 11. DNA for the CDR3: TGTGCCAGCAGACCTACTGACAGGGTGTCCTCCTACGAGCAGTACTTC. It yields the protein CASRPTDRVSSYEQYF. The full variable domain, with the rest looked up from reference TRBV28 and TRBJ2-7, is DVKVTQSSRYLVKRTGEKVFLECVQDMDHENMFWYRQDPGLGLRLIYFSYDVKMKEKGDIPEGYSVSREKKERFSLILESASTNQTSMYLCASRPTDRVSSYEQYFGPGTRLTVT.

This chain uses TRBV6-5 with TRBJ2-5; a weak D match, TRBD1 (5 bases). The germline V and J ends were trimmed by 4 bases and 0 bases, with 15 bases remaining between them. Germline CDR1 reads MNHEY; CDR2 reads SVGAGI. This CDR3 has 16 residues. CDR3: CASSSWGFLDQETQYF. CDR3 nucleotides: TGTGCCAGCAGTTCGTGGGGCTTTTTGGACCAAGAGACCCAGTACTTC.

There are a few counts of this clonotype. The CDR3 spells CASSLRGTSGGSYNEQFF. For the CDR3, the DNA is TGTGCCAGCAGCTTGAGGGGGACTAGCGGGGGCTCCTACAATGAGCAGTTCTTC. The chain recombines TRBV7-2 with TRBJ2-1, with 14 bases that match TRBD2. The length of the CDR3 is 18 residues. V gave up 3 bases and J gave up 0 bases; unmatched junction bases: 4. CDR1 and CDR2 from the germline V gene are SGHTA and FQGNSA.